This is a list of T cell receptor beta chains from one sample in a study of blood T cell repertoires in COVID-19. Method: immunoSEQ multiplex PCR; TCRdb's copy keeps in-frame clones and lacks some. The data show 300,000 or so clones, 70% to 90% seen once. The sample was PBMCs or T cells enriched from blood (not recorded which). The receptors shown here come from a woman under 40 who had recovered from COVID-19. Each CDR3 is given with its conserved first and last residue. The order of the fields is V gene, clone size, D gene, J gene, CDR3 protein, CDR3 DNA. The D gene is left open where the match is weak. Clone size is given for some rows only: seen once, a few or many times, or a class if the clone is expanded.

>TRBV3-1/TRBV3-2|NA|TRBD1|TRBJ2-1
CASSQVAGGLYNEQFF
TGTGCCAGCAGCCAAGTCGCAGGGGGCCTCTACAATGAGCAGTTCTTC
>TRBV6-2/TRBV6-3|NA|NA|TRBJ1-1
CASSTQWVEAFF
TGTGCCAGCAGCACACAGTGGGTTGAAGCTTTCTTT
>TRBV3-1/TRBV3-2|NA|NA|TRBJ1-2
CASSPPPPARGYTF
TGTGCCAGCAGCCCCCCCCCGCCGGCGAGGGGCTACACCTTC
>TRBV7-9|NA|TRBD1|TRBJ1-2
CASSSMTGVGGYTF
TGTGCCAGCAGCTCCATGACAGGGGTGGGTGGCTACACCTTC
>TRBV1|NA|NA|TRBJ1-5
CTSSSREGQPQHF
TGCACCAGCAGCTCTCGGGAGGGCCAGCCCCAGCATTTT
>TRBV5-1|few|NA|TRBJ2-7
CASSELLGYEQYF
TGCGCCAGCAGCGAACTACTAGGTTACGAGCAGTACTTC
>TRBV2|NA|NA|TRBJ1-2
CASSALGYGYTF
TGTGCCAGCAGTGCCCTAGGCTATGGCTACACCTTC
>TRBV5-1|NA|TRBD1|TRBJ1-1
CASSPGTGRPTEAFF
TGCGCCAGCAGCCCGGGGACAGGCAGGCCCACTGAAGCTTTCTTT
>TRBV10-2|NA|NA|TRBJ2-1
CASREGSVREQFF
TGCGCCAGCAGGGAGGGCAGCGTTCGTGAGCAGTTCTTC
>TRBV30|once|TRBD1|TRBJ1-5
CAWRGPGTDPYSNQPQHF
TGTGCCTGGAGGGGCCCCGGGACAGACCCCTATAGCAATCAGCCCCAGCATTTT
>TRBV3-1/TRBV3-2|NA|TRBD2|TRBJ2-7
CASSQESSGAYEQYF
TGTGCCAGCAGCCAAGAGTCTAGCGGAGCCTACGAGCAGTACTTC
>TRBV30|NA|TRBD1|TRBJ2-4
CAWVGDRGDIQYF
TGTGCCTGGGTGGGGGACAGGGGGGACATTCAGTACTTC
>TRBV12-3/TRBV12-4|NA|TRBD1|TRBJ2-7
CASSLGQGDEQYF
TGTGCCAGCAGCCTCGGACAGGGGGACGAGCAGTACTTC
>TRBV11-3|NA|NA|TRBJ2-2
CASSQETGYPGELFF
TGTGCCAGCAGCCAGGAAACAGGGTATCCCGGGGAGCTGTTTTTT
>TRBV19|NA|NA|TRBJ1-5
CASSILGGGNQPQHF
TGTGCCAGTAGTATCCTGGGAGGGGGCAATCAGCCCCAGCATTTT
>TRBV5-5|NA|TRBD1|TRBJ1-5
CASRMGWGQRNQPQHF
TGTGCCAGCAGAATGGGGTGGGGACAGCGGAATCAGCCCCAGCATTTT
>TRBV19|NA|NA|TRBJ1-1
CASSIRTDEAFF
TGTGCCAGTAGTATAAGGACAGATGAAGCTTTCTTT
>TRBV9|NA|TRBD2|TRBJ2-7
CASSARLAGAPYEQYF
TGTGCCAGCAGCGCCAGACTAGCGGGGGCCCCCTACGAGCAGTACTTC
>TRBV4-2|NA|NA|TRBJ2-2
CASSQVQLNTGELFF
TGTGCCAGCAGCCAAGTACAGCTGAACACCGGGGAGCTGTTTTTT
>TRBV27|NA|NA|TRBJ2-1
CASSPRDPAISYNEQFF
TGTGCCAGCAGTCCTCGGGATCCCGCTATCTCCTACAATGAGCAGTTCTTC
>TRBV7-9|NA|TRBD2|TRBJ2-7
CASSPGGTYEQYF
TGTGCCAGCAGTCCGGGGGGAACCTACGAGCAGTACTTC
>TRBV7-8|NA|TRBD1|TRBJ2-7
CASSRDRAPSYEQYF
TGTGCCAGCAGCCGGGACAGGGCTCCCTCCTACGAGCAGTACTTC
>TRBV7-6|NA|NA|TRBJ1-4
CASSSDRTNEKLFF
TGTGCCAGCAGTTCCGACAGAACTAATGAAAAACTGTTTTTT
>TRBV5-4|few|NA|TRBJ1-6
CASSLSPSRDLHF
TGTGCCAGCAGCTTAAGTCCGTCCAGGGACCTCCACTTT
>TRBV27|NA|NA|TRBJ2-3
CASSSDRTFGGTVDWQYF
TGTGCCAGCAGTTCCGACCGCACTTTTGGGGGGACAGTGGACTGGCAGTATTTT
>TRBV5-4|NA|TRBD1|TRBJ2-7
CASSSPKGATYEQYF
TGTGCCAGCAGCTCACCCAAGGGGGCAACCTACGAGCAGTACTTC
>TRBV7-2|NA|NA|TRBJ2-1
CASSLGLFEQFF
TGTGCCAGCAGCTTAGGGCTGTTTGAGCAGTTCTTC
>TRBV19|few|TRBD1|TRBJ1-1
CASSWDRDTEAFF
TGTGCCAGTAGTTGGGACAGGGATACTGAAGCTTTCTTT
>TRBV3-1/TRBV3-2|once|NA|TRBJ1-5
CASSQVFLGESNQPQHF
TGTGCCAGCAGCCAAGTCTTTTTGGGAGAGAGCAATCAGCCCCAGCATTTT
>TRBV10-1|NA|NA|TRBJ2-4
CASSALPTRRGNIQYF
TGCGCCAGCAGCGCCCTCCCGACTAGGCGGGGAAACATTCAGTACTTC
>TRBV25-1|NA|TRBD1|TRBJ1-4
CASSPGQGTNEKLFF
TGTGCCAGCAGCCCAGGACAGGGCACTAATGAAAAACTGTTTTTT
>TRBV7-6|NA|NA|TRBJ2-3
CASSGTPGSTDTQYF
TGTGCCAGCAGCGGTACTCCGGGGAGTACAGATACGCAGTATTTT
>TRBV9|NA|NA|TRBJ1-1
CASSSSRMTEAFF
TGTGCCAGCAGCAGCTCCAGGATGACTGAAGCTTTCTTT
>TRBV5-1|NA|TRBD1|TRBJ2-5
CASSSNLRDRGLETQYF
TGCGCCAGCAGCTCAAACCTCCGGGACAGGGGGCTTGAGACCCAGTACTTC
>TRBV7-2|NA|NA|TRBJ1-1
CASSRNARGEAFF
TGTGCCAGCAGTCGCAACGCACGGGGTGAAGCTTTCTTT
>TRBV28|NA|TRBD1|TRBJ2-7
CASSPGQASYEQYF
TGTGCCAGCAGTCCTGGACAGGCGTCCTACGAGCAGTACTTC
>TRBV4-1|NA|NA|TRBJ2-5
CASSHPQETQYF
TGCGCCAGCAGCCATCCACAAGAGACCCAGTACTTC
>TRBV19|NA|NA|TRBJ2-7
CAAGQPYEQYF
TGTGCCGCGGGGCAGCCCTACGAGCAGTACTTC
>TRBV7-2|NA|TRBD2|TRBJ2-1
CASSLGAGGPPYNEQFF
TGTGCCAGCAGCTTAGGGGCGGGGGGGCCCCCCTACAATGAGCAGTTCTTC
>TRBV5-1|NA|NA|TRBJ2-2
CASSLRGMNTGELFF
TGCGCCAGCAGCCTCCGGGGTATGAACACCGGGGAGCTGTTTTTT
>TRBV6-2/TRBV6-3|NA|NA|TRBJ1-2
CASSQGLYGYTF
TGTGCCAGCAGCCAAGGACTGTATGGCTACACCTTC
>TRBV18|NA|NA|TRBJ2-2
CASSPLPGINTGELFF
TGTGCCAGCTCCCCGCTCCCAGGGATTAACACCGGGGAGCTGTTTTTT
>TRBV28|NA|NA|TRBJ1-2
CASSSTSPGGYTF
TGTGCCAGCAGTTCAACCTCCCCGGGGGGCTACACCTTC
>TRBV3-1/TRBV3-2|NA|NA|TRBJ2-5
CASSHGGSGQETQYF
TGTGCCAGCAGCCACGGGGGTAGCGGCCAAGAGACCCAGTACTTC
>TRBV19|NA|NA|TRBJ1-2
CASSIGAGANYGYTF
TGTGCCAGTAGTATTGGGGCAGGAGCTAACTATGGCTACACCTTC
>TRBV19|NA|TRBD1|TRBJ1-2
CASRDDRENNYGYTF
TGTGCCAGCCGAGATGACAGGGAGAATAACTATGGCTACACCTTC
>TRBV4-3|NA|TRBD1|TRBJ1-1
CASSSWLGTANTEAFF
TGCGCCAGCAGTTCTTGGCTCGGGACAGCGAACACTGAAGCTTTCTTT